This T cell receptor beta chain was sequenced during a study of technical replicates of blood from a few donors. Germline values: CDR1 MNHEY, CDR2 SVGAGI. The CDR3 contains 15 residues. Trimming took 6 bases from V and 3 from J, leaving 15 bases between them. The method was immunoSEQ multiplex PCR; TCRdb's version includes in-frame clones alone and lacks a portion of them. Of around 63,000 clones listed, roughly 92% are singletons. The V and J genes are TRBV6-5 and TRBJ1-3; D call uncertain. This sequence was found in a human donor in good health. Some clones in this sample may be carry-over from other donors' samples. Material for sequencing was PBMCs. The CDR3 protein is CASRETQGSGNTIYF. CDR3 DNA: TGTGCCAGCAGAGAGACTCAAGGGAGTGGAAACACCATATATTTT.